Shown below are 26 T cell receptor beta chains from a single sample sequenced in a study of blood T cells in healthy people across ages. Together with a sample-barcoded 5' primer, a J-beta primer mix was included in a second PCR lasting roughly 6 to 12 cycles. MiXCR, run by TCRdb on the 5' RACE reads, gives a single entry per CDR3 protein. In the table there are roughly 800,000 distinct CDR3 sequences, about three fifths of which are singletons. What was sequenced was blood. The receptors stem from a man aged 25-45 years in good health.

V usage is TRBV5-1 and J usage is TRBJ2-7; the D gene is possibly TRBD2 (5 bases). The V gene lost 2 bases and the J gene lost 2 bases, with 11 bases spanning the gap. The CDR3 spans 14 residues. Germline V gene data show CDR1 as SGHRS and CDR2 as YFSETQ. Here the CDR3 DNA reads TGCGCCAGCAGCTTAGGCGTCGGGACCTACGAGCAGTACTTC. Translated: CASSLGVGTYEQYF.

This clonotype was picked up a small number of times. The chain joins TRBV7-2 to TRBJ1-2; D possibly corresponds to TRBD1 (5 bases). This CDR3 is 14 amino acids long. The V end was cut by 3 bases, the J end by 3 bases, with 11 bases between. Germline CDR1 SGHTA, CDR2 FQGNSA. The chain's CDR3 is CASSFGGAYYGYTF. The CDR3 DNA is TGTGCCAGCAGCTTCGGCGGGGCCTACTATGGCTACACCTTC.

The rearrangement links TRBV28 to TRBJ2-5; D is perhaps TRBD1 or TRBD2 (5 bases each). Between the trimmed V and J ends, which lost 7 bases and 2 bases, there was a span of 11 bases. The CDR3 consists of 13 residues. CDR1 is MDHEN and CDR2 is SYDVKM in the germline V gene. The CDR3: CASTPWGQETQYF. DNA of the CDR3: TGTGCCAGCACCCCATGGGGGCAAGAGACCCAGTACTTC.

This rearrangement joins TRBV6-2 or TRBV6-3 to TRBJ1-5, with 9 bases identical to TRBD1. Germline CDR1 is MNHEY and CDR2 is SVGEGT. The trim removed 2 bases at V and 9 bases at J, leaving 11 bases unmatched. This CDR3 is 16 amino acids long. The CDR3 here is CASSYLGQGYGRPQHF. The CDR3 DNA is TGTGCCAGCAGTTACCTGGGACAGGGCTATGGTCGGCCCCAGCATTTT.

Only one count was recorded for this clonotype. The chain combines TRBV6-1 with TRBJ2-3; D is perhaps TRBD2 (6 bases). The CDR3 contains 16 residues. V was clipped by 6 bases and J by 2 bases, with 18 bases between them. Germline loops: CDR1 MNHNS, CDR2 SASEGT. The CDR3 sequence is CASRALTGVPTDTQYF. The DNA of the CDR3 is TGTGCCAGCAGGGCACTAACGGGGGTACCCACAGATACGCAGTATTTT.

The CDR3 coding sequence is TGTGCCATCAGTCCGACACCCGCCGGGGAAGGCTACACCTTC. It yields the protein CAISPTPAGEGYTF. The chain is built from TRBV10-3 and TRBJ1-2; unclear D gene. CDR1 is ENHRY, CDR2 SYGVKD, per germline. The V end was cut by 5 bases, the J end by 8 bases, with 18 bases between. CDR3 length: 14 amino acids.

This clonotype was counted a few times. The chain joins TRBV20-1 to TRBJ1-2, with D hard to call. The CDR3 loop spans 15 amino acids. The V gene lost 4 bases and the J gene lost 6 bases, with 21 bases spanning the gap. Germline V gene data show CDR1 as DFQATT and CDR2 as SNEGSKA (reference sequence). The CDR3 protein is CSATQELGSGDGYTF. The CDR3 nucleotides are TGCAGTGCTACCCAAGAGCTTGGGAGCGGGGATGGCTACACCTTC.

The V gene is TRBV13, the J gene TRBJ2-7; possible D gene TRBD2, 5 bases. The CDR3 covers 14 residues. Trimming removed 5 bases from V and 4 bases from J, with 15 bases in between. From germline, CDR1 is PRHDT and CDR2 FYEKMQ (reference sequence). The CDR3 coding sequence is TGTGCCAGCAGCGGTCGAGGTCGGGGTTACGAGCAGTACTTC. Its protein product is CASSGRGRGYEQYF.

DNA of the CDR3: TGTGCCAGCAGGCCGACCGGGACAGAGGCGACAATAGGGCAGTTCTTC. It is translated as CASRPTGTEATIGQFF. The rearrangement links TRBV6-2 or TRBV6-3 to TRBJ2-1; 7 bases agree with TRBD1. V was pared by 6 bases and J by 12 bases, with 20 bases of the junction left unmatched. Per germline, CDR1 MNHEY and CDR2 SVGEGT. The CDR3 covers 16 residues.

The chain carries TRBV7-2 and TRBJ2-7; 9 bases fit TRBD2. The CDR3 covers 16 residues. Germline-derived CDR1 and CDR2 are SGHTA and FQGNSA. V lost 5 bases, J lost 3 bases, and 11 bases stayed unmatched. CDR3 nucleotide sequence: TGTGCCAGCAGCCGGCTAGCGGGGTCCGGGATCTACGAGCAGTACTTC. It encodes CASSRLAGSGIYEQYF.

The chain carries TRBV7-9 and TRBJ2-4, with D hard to call. The J call may be incorrect, as the DNA end agrees better with TRBJ2-7. The CDR3 loop spans 12 amino acids. The germline gives CDR1 SEHNR, CDR2 FQNEAQ (reference sequence). The CDR3 DNA reads TGTGCCAGCAGCTTCATCGCGGACGAGCAGTACTTC. Its translation: CASSFIADEQYF.

The chain employs TRBV6-6 and TRBJ2-7; weak D call: TRBD1 (6 bases). The CDR3 is 13 residues long. Germline V gives CDR1 MNHNY, CDR2 SVGAGI (reference sequence). The V and J ends lost 5 bases and 10 bases respectively, with 18 bases between them. CDR3 protein: CASSDQDRSSQYF. The CDR3 DNA is TGTGCCAGCAGTGACCAAGACAGGTCGTCCCAGTACTTC.

V gene TRBV13 combines with J gene TRBJ2-5; D is perhaps TRBD1 (6 bases). V was cut by 5 bases and J by 3 bases, with 13 bases left in between. CDR3 length: 14 residues. The germline V gene encodes CDR1 PRHDT and CDR2 FYEKMQ (reference sequence). The CDR3 DNA is TGTGCCAGCAGCCGCAGGGGTCGAGAAGAGACCCAGTACTTC. Protein product: CASSRRGREETQYF. Looking up the rest from reference TRBV13 and TRBJ2-5 gives the full variable domain: AAGVIQSPRHLIKEKRETATLKCYPIPRHDTVYWYQQGPGQDPQFLISFYEKMQSDKGSIPDRFSAQQFSDYHSELNMSSLELGDSALYFCASSRRGREETQYFGPGTRLLVL.

The chain carries TRBV28 and TRBJ2-1, with 8 nucleotides matching TRBD1. Germline V CDR1 and CDR2: MDHEN, SYDVKM. The trim removed 5 bases at V and 6 bases at J, leaving 6 bases unmatched. The CDR3 covers 14 residues. The chain's CDR3 is CASSAGQEANEQFF. CDR3 nucleotide sequence: TGTGCCAGCAGTGCGGGACAGGAGGCCAATGAGCAGTTCTTC.

The V call is TRBV28, the J call TRBJ1-5, with TRBD1 matching 11 bases. V was clipped by 6 bases and J by 4 bases; unmatched bases: 5. Germline V gene sequence: CDR1 MDHEN, CDR2 SYDVKM. This CDR3 is built from 15 residues. The CDR3 DNA is TGTGCCAGCAGCTCGGGACAGGGGGTTAATCAGCCCCAGCATTTT. This encodes CASSSGQGVNQPQHF.

The chain joins TRBV27 to TRBJ1-1; tentative D call: TRBD1 (6 bases). Trimming cost V 1 base and J 8 bases, with 14 bases left between them. The CDR3 has 14 amino acids. Germline loops: CDR1 MNHEY, CDR2 SMNVEV (reference sequence). This chain's CDR3 is CASSLFRGQGEAFF. CDR3 in DNA: TGTGCCAGCAGTTTATTTCGGGGGCAGGGGGAAGCTTTCTTT.

This clonotype turned up a few times. The chain couples TRBV12-3 or TRBV12-4 to TRBJ2-4, with 9 bases aligning to TRBD1. The CDR3 sequence is 12 residues long. V was pared by 1 base and J by 13 bases, with 2 bases of the junction left unmatched. CDR3 residues: CASSLGTGEQYF. The CDR3 DNA is TGTGCCAGCAGTTTAGGGACAGGGGAGCAGTACTTC.

The J gene is TRBJ2-5, the V gene TRBV6-5; D possibly corresponds to TRBD2 (6 bases). The J call is uncertain, as TRBJ2-7 better fits the DNA end. CDR3 length equals 16 residues. Germline-derived CDR1 and CDR2 are MNHEY and SVGAGI. This CDR3 is CASSKGVGLASYEQYF. The CDR3, as DNA: TGTGCCAGCAGTAAGGGTGTCGGGCTAGCGAGCTACGAGCAGTACTTC.

This chain's CDR3 is CSASTSGGGFYEQYF. The CDR3 bases are TGCAGTGCTTCAACGTCAGGGGGTGGGTTCTACGAGCAGTACTTC. The chain carries TRBV20-1 and TRBJ2-7; 7 nucleotides align to TRBD1. Germline trimming cut 5 bases from V and 3 bases from J; bases unmatched to any gene: 13. This CDR3 comprises 15 residues. CDR1 is DFQATT, CDR2 SNEGSKA, per germline (reference sequence).

This clonotype was observed a few times. The chain combines TRBV6-2 or TRBV6-3 with TRBJ1-1; D is undetermined. Germline V lookup: CDR1 MNHEY, CDR2 SVGEGT. The CDR3 runs to 12 residues. Trimming took 5 bases from V and 4 from J, leaving 8 bases between them. The DNA of the CDR3 is TGTGCCAGCAGTCCCCTGGGCACTGAAGCTTTCTTT. Translation: CASSPLGTEAFF.

The chain joins TRBV29-1 to TRBJ2-3; 8 bases fit TRBD1. This CDR3 is 11 amino acids long. The ends lost 5 bases at V and 5 bases at J; junction bases unmatched: 0. CDR1 SQVTM and CDR2 ANQGSEA come from the germline V gene. The CDR3 DNA sequence: TGCAGCGTTACAGGGGGAGATACGCAGTATTTT. Translated: CSVTGGDTQYF.

The gene calls are TRBV14 and TRBJ2-1; 9 bases map to TRBD2. The trim removed 0 bases at V and 7 bases at J, leaving 7 bases unmatched. The V gene's germline CDR1 is SGHDN and CDR2 FVKESK. The CDR3 spans 16 residues. The CDR3, as DNA: TGTGCCAGCAGCCAAGAAGCGGGAGGCTGGTGGAATGAGCAGTTCTTC. This codes for CASSQEAGGWWNEQFF.

This clonotype was counted a few times. The chain joins TRBV29-1 to TRBJ2-1, with D possibly being TRBD2 (5 bases). Germline V CDR1 and CDR2: SQVTM, ANQGSEA. V was pared by 4 bases and J by 8 bases, with 18 bases between. The CDR3 extends over 14 amino acids. CDR3 coding DNA: TGCAGCGTTGGACTACCGTTGTCTAGCTATGAGCAGTTCTTC. The encoded protein is CSVGLPLSSYEQFF.

This sequence joins TRBV11-2 and TRBJ2-1; D call uncertain. V was trimmed by 7 bases and J by 4 bases, leaving 14 bases between them. Germline assignment: CDR1 SGHAT and CDR2 FQNNGV. The CDR3 contains 14 residues. The DNA of the CDR3 is TGTGCCAGCAACCCTGCAACAAAATACAATGAGCAGTTCTTC. Amino acid sequence: CASNPATKYNEQFF.

In its sample, this clonotype was seen a few times. J is TRBJ2-1 and V is TRBV12-3 or TRBV12-4; the D gene is possibly TRBD1 (5 bases). Trimming left V 1 base short and J 8 bases short, with 9 bases between. This CDR3 is built from 13 residues. In DNA, the CDR3 is TGTGCCAGCAGTTTAGAGTGGGGCTATGAGCAGTTCTTC. As protein: CASSLEWGYEQFF.

The chain carries TRBV27 and TRBJ2-1; 7 positions match TRBD2. The CDR3 spans 14 residues. V shed 8 bases and J 4 bases; nucleotides not matched to a gene: 8. Germline V CDR1 and CDR2: MNHEY, SMNVEV (reference sequence). CDR3 sequence reads: CASALRGMYNEQFF. CDR3 bases: TGTGCCAGCGCCTTGCGGGGGATGTACAATGAGCAGTTCTTC.